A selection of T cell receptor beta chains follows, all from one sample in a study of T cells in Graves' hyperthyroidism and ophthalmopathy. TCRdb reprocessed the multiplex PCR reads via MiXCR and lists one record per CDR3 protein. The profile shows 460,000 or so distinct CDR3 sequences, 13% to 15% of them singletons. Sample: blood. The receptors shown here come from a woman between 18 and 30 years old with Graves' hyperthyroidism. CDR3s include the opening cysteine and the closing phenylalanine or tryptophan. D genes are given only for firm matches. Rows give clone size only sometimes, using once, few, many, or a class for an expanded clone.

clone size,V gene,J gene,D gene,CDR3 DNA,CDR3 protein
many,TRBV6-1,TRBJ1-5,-,TGTGCCAGCAGTTCTACTCCTAGGGGGGCCCAGCATTTT,CASSSTPRGAQHF
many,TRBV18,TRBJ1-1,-,TGTGCCAGCTCACCATCCGCAGAGGTAACAGGGAGTTTCTTT,CASSPSAEVTGSFF
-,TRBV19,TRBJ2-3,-,TGTGCCAGTAGTAGGGCAGGCAGGAGCACAGATACGCAGTATTTT,CASSRAGRSTDTQYF
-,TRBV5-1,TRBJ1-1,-,TGCGCCAGCAGCTTGGCCGGTCTGGGGGACACTGAAGCTTTCTTT,CASSLAGLGDTEAFF
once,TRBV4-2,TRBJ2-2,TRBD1,TGTGCCAGCAGCCACAGACAGGGGGCGGACACCGGGGAGCTGTTTTTT,CASSHRQGADTGELFF
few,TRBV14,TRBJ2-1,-,TGTGCCAGCAGCCAAGTTGGGGTATACAATGAGCAGTTCTTC,CASSQVGVYNEQFF
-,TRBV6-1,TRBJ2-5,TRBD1,TGTGCCAGCAGGGCCCCGGGACAGGGCCCGGGGGAGACCCAGTACTTC,CASRAPGQGPGETQYF
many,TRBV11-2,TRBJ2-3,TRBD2,TGTGCCAGCAGCTTACTCCATCTAGCGGGAGGTAGCACAGATACGCAGTATTTT,CASSLLHLAGGSTDTQYF
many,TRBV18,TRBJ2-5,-,TGTGCCAGCTCATCGCGTCAAGAGACCCAGTACTTC,CASSSRQETQYF
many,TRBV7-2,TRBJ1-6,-,TGTGCCAGCAGCCCCCGACAGGACCCGAATTCACCCCTCCACTTT,CASSPRQDPNSPLHF
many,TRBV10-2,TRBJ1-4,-,TGCGCCAGCAGGACGGCCGGGGGGGATGAAAAACTGTTTTTT,CASRTAGGDEKLFF
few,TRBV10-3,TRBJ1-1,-,TGTGCCATCAGTGAGTCTTTGGTTGAAGCTTTCTTT,CAISESLVEAFF
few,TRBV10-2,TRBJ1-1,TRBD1,TGCGCCAGCAGGGATGACAGGGACACTGAAGCTTTCTTT,CASRDDRDTEAFF
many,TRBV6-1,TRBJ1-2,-,TGTGCCAGCAGTGAAACGGGACTGAACTATGGCTACACCTTC,CASSETGLNYGYTF
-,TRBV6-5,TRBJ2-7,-,TGTGCCAGCAGTTATCGGCTTGCCTACGAGCAGTACTTC,CASSYRLAYEQYF
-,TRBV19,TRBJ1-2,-,TGTGCCAGTAGTATTTTGGGGGGGTCGGACATCCCCCGCCATGGCTACACCTTC,CASSILGGSDIPRHGYTF
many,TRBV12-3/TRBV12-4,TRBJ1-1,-,TGTGCCAGCAGTCGCAACATTAGGGGAGCTGAAGCTTTCTTT,CASSRNIRGAEAFF
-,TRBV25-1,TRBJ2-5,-,TGTGCCAGCAGTGAATTTGGCTTGCAAGAGACCCAGTACTTC,CASSEFGLQETQYF
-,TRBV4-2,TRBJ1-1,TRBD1,TGTGCCAGCAGCCAGTCCGGACAGGGGGCGAAAGCTTTCTTT,CASSQSGQGAKAFF
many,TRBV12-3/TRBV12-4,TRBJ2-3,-,TGTGCCAGCAGTTTAGCCAGAGGTTTGGATACGCAGTATTTT,CASSLARGLDTQYF
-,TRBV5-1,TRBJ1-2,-,TGCGCCAGCAGCTTGACCGGCGGAGCCCTTAACTATGGCTACACCTTC,CASSLTGGALNYGYTF
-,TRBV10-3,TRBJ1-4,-,TGTGCCATCTCAGCGGGGGGCACTAATGAAAAACTGTTTTTT,CAISAGGTNEKLFF
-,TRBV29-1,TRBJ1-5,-,TGCAGCGTCGGGGAAAGCAATCAGCCCCAGCATTTT,CSVGESNQPQHF
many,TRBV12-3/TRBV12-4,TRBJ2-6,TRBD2,TGTGCCAGCAGTCCGCCACTCGGACTAGCGGGCGCTGGGGCCAACGTCCTGACTTTC,CASSPPLGLAGAGANVLTF
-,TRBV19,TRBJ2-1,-,TGTGCCAGTAGTGTAGGACCAGAGGGCTTCAATGAGCAGTTCTTC,CASSVGPEGFNEQFF
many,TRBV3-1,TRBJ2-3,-,TGTGCCAGCAGCCTTCGAGCTAGACCTAGCACAGATACGCAGTATTTT,CASSLRARPSTDTQYF